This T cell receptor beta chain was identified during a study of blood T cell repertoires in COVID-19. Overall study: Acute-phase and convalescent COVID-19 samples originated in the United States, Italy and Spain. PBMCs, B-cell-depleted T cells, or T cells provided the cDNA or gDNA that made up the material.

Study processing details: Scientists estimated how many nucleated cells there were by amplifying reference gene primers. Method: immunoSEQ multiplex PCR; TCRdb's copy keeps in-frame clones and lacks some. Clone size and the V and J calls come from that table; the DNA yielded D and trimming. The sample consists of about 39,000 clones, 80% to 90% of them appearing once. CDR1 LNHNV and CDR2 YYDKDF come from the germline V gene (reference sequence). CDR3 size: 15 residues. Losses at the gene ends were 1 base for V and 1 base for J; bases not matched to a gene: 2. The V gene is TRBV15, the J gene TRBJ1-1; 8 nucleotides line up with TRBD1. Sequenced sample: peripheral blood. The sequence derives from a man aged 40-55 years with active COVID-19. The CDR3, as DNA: TGTGCCACCAGCAGAGCGGGACAGGCGAACACTGAAGCTTTCTTT. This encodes CATSRAGQANTEAFF.